These 9 T cell receptor beta chains share one sample of origin, sequenced in a study of regulatory T cells in long-lasting Graves disease. The time point here: newly diagnosed GD, antithyroid drugs for less than 3 months. Following extraction of RNA from PBMCs, that RNA was used to make the TCR library. Building the TCR beta libraries relied on iRepertoire HTBI primers, and CDR3 regions underwent Arm-PCR. One entry per CDR3 protein results from TCRdb running MiXCR on the multiplex PCR reads. The sample holds 350,000 to 450,000 distinct CDR3 sequences, 15% seen once. These data were likewise used in another study, on T cells in Graves' hyperthyroidism and ophthalmopathy.

The sample here was peripheral blood mononuclear cells (PBMCs), taken at new diagnosis, from a patient treated with antithyroid drugs. The source is a woman aged 25 to 39 with Graves disease.

With regard to this clonotype: A far larger clone is one base from this, pointing to a likely read error. V and J are TRBV5-5 and TRBJ2-1; perhaps TRBD1 as D (6 bases). The CDR3 contains 15 residues. The germline gives CDR1 SGHKS, CDR2 YYEKEE (reference sequence). This chain's CDR3 is CVSSQEPGDGGEQFF. In DNA, the CDR3 is TGTGTCAGCAGCCAAGAACCAGGGGACGGCGGTGAGCAGTTCTTC.

The V call is TRBV7-8, the J call TRBJ1-5; 9 bases map to TRBD1. Germline lookup yields CDR1 SGHVS and CDR2 FQNEAQ. The junction had 9 bases not matched to a gene; V was cut back by 5 bases and J by 10 bases. The CDR3 extends over 14 amino acids. CDR3 sequence reads: CASSALTGGDPQHF. The DNA for the CDR3 is TGTGCCAGCAGCGCCCTTACAGGGGGCGACCCCCAGCATTTT.

The chain recombines TRBV12-5 with TRBJ1-1; 7 nucleotides match TRBD1. The CDR3 is 11 residues long. The V gene end was trimmed by 7 bases and the J gene end by 6 bases; junction bases not matched to a gene: 2. From germline, CDR1 is LGHNT and CDR2 FRNRAP. CDR3 sequence reads: CASVQGAEAFF. In nucleotides, the CDR3 is TGTGCTAGTGTTCAGGGGGCTGAAGCTTTCTTT.

The table lists this clonotype with many counts. The chain links TRBV5-1 to TRBJ2-7; D ambiguous. CDR1 is SGHRS, CDR2 YFSETQ, per germline. V gave up 0 bases and J gave up 0 bases, with 10 bases separating them. The CDR3 loop spans 15 amino acids. CDR3 nucleotides: TGCGCCAGCAGCTTGGTACAGAGAAACTCCTACGAGCAGTACTTC. This gives the protein CASSLVQRNSYEQYF.

This clonotype has just a few counts. The J gene is TRBJ2-1, the V gene TRBV19; 10 bases map to TRBD2. The CDR3 totals 15 residues. Germline CDR1 LNHDA, CDR2 SQIVND (reference sequence). Trimming took 4 bases from V and 7 from J; bases not matched to a gene: 7. The CDR3 nucleotides read TGTGCCAGTAGTACGCCTAGCGGGGGCGGGAATGAGCAGTTCTTC. Translation gives CASSTPSGGGNEQFF.

This clonotype was picked up many times. V and J are TRBV7-6 and TRBJ1-2; tentative D call: TRBD1 (6 bases). This CDR3 has 19 residues. V was clipped by 4 bases and J by 8 bases, with 32 bases between them. Per the germline V gene, CDR1 is SGHVS and CDR2 is FNYEAQ. For the CDR3, the DNA is TGTGCCAGCAGCTCCACCACTGGGGGCTATCGGAGACCTGCTGGGGGCTACACCTTC. Translating gives CASSSTTGGYRRPAGGYTF.

This clonotype was observed many times. The rearrangement uses TRBV19 and TRBJ1-1; D remains unclear. V lost 3 bases, J lost 4 bases, and 12 bases lay in between. CDR3 size: 14 residues. Germline V gives CDR1 LNHDA, CDR2 SQIVND (reference sequence). DNA of the CDR3: TGTGCCAGTAGTATCGCCACCTGGCGCACTGAAGCTTTCTTT. Protein product: CASSIATWRTEAFF.

This clonotype occurred many times. The V call is TRBV12-3 or TRBV12-4, the J call TRBJ2-5, with TRBD1 matching 12 bases. Trimming cost V 2 bases and J 3 bases; bases outside gene matches: 7. The CDR3 is 17 residues long. DNA for the CDR3: TGTGCCAGCAGTTTACTTATAGGGACAGGGGGCGAAGAGACCCAGTACTTC. The encoded protein is CASSLLIGTGGEETQYF.

Ten or more counts support this clonotype. The genes are TRBV5-1 and TRBJ2-1; a possible D gene is TRBD2 (5 bases). Trimming removed 5 bases from V and 0 bases from J, with 15 bases in between. Germline V lookup: CDR1 SGHRS, CDR2 YFSETQ. This CDR3 comprises 16 residues. CDR3 coding DNA: TGCGCCAGCAGTGAGAGTGAGCGGAGCTCCTACAATGAGCAGTTCTTC. Amino acid sequence: CASSESERSSYNEQFF. Using reference TRBV5-1 and TRBJ2-1 for the parts outside the CDR3, the full variable domain is KAGVTQTPRYLIKTRGQQVTLSCSPISGHRSVSWYQQTPGQGLQFLFEYFSETQRNKGNFPGRFSGRQFSNSRSEMNVSTLELGDSALYLCASSESERSSYNEQFFGPGTRLTVL.